The TCR beta chain described here comes from a study of blood T cell repertoires in COVID-19. Study information: Italy, Spain and the United States were the sources of the convalescent and acute COVID-19 samples. PBMCs, B-cell-depleted T cells, or T cells were the source of the cDNA or gDNA that made up the material.

Per the germline V gene, CDR1 is SGHRS and CDR2 is YFSETQ. The CDR3 consists of 14 residues. Germline trimming cut 7 bases from V and 2 bases from J; bases unmatched to any gene: 7. Patients in Seattle were enrolled during active infection, then followed longitudinally. Per the authors' pipeline: Cell counts per sample came from amplifying reference gene primers. The table came from immunoSEQ multiplex PCR; TCRdb's copy has only in-frame clones and leaves some out. V, J and clone size derive from that table, while D and trimming were established from the DNA sequence. This table holds some 200,000 clones, approximately 94% found once.

This chain links TRBV5-1 with TRBJ2-7, with 9 nucleotides matching TRBD1. This receptor was obtained from a man aged 30 to 45 with COVID-19, enrolled during active disease. Sequenced sample: peripheral blood. DNA of the CDR3: TGCGCCAGCTCCGGGACAGGGACCCCCTACGAGCAGTACTTC. This sequence encodes CASSGTGTPYEQYF. Combining the CDR3 with reference TRBV5-1 and TRBJ2-7 gives the whole variable domain KAGVTQTPRYLIKTRGQQVTLSCSPISGHRSVSWYQQTPGQGLQFLFEYFSETQRNKGNFPGRFSGRQFSNSRSEMNVSTLELGDSALYLCASSGTGTPYEQYFGPGTRLTVT.